A selection of T cell receptor beta chains follows, all from one sample in a study of blood T cell repertoires in COVID-19. Repertoires were generated with immunoSEQ multiplex PCR, while TCRdb's copy carries only in-frame clones and drops some. The sample holds over 250,000 clones; around 91% are singletons and the top ten take around 12%. The sample comprised peripheral blood. The receptor source for this set is an older woman with acute or convalescent COVID-19. CDR3s include the opening cysteine and the closing phenylalanine or tryptophan. D genes are given only for firm matches. Rows may omit the clone size; those that give it use once, few, many or a size class.

cdr3_nt cdr3_aa v_call clone_size d_call j_call cdr3_length
TGCGCCAGCAGCTCCGAGGGGGCCTACGAGCAGTACTTC CASSSEGAYEQYF TRBV5-1 - - TRBJ2-7 13
TGTGCCTGGAGTCTAGGATCAACCTACGAGCAGTACTTC CAWSLGSTYEQYF TRBV30 once - TRBJ2-7 13
TGTGCCAGCAGTCCCTCCCTTTACGAGCAGTACTTC CASSPSLYEQYF TRBV12-3/TRBV12-4 - - TRBJ2-7 12
TGTGCCAGCAGCCTTTGGGACACCAACACTGAAGCTTTCTTT CASSLWDTNTEAFF TRBV3-1/TRBV3-2 - - TRBJ1-1 14
TGTGCCAGCAGTTACCACAGGGGGGTCTTCAATGAGCAGTTCTTC CASSYHRGVFNEQFF TRBV28 - TRBD1 TRBJ2-1 15
TGCGCCAGCAGAATTAGCGGGGGGTTTAGCACAGATACGCAGTATTTT CASRISGGFSTDTQYF TRBV5-1 - TRBD2 TRBJ2-3 16
TGTGCCAGCTCTAGACAGGGGGGTAATCAGCCCCAGCATTTT CASSRQGGNQPQHF TRBV18 - TRBD1 TRBJ1-5 14
TGTGCCAGCAGCTTATCAGGGGAAAATTCACCCCTCCACTTT CASSLSGENSPLHF TRBV7-6 - - TRBJ1-6 14
TGTGCCAGCAGTTTCCCGGGACAGGGGGTGGGCTACGAGCAGTACTTC CASSFPGQGVGYEQYF TRBV28 - TRBD1 TRBJ2-7 16
TGTGCCAGCAGCTTAGTCGTCCAGGGAAGGCATGGCTACACCTTC CASSLVVQGRHGYTF TRBV7-2 - - TRBJ1-2 15
TGTGCCACCAGTGAAGCAGGGGGCGGGAACACTGAAGCTTTCTTT CATSEAGGGNTEAFF TRBV24-1 - TRBD1 TRBJ1-1 15
TGCGCCAGCAGCTTGGAAGCCAATAATCAGCCCCAGCATTTT CASSLEANNQPQHF TRBV5-1 - - TRBJ1-5 14
TGTGCCAGTAACCGGGGAGGAACGAACACCGGGGAGCTGTTTTTT CASNRGGTNTGELFF TRBV7-6 once - TRBJ2-2 15
TGCGCCAGCGGCCTCGGACAGGGCACCTACGAGCAGTACTTC CASGLGQGTYEQYF TRBV10-1 - TRBD1 TRBJ2-7 14
TGTGCCAGTAGTATAGCAGGCAGGGGGGTGAACACCGGGGAGCTGTTTTTT CASSIAGRGVNTGELFF TRBV19 - - TRBJ2-2 17
TGTGCCAGCAGCCCCAAGGGAGGGGGAGGTCCAAATGAGCAGTTCTTC CASSPKGGGGPNEQFF TRBV7-3 - - TRBJ2-1 16
TGTGCCAGCAGTTTCCGGACTGGAAATTCACCCCTCCACTTT CASSFRTGNSPLHF TRBV5-4 few - TRBJ1-6 14
TGTGCCAGCAGTTCAATAGGGGCCTGGTATAACACTGAAGCTTTCTTT CASSSIGAWYNTEAFF TRBV6-2/TRBV6-3 - - TRBJ1-1 16
TGCGCCAGCAGCCACCAGGGGGAGCTGTTTTTT CASSHQGELFF TRBV5-1 - - TRBJ2-2 11
TGTGCCAGCTCACCCGTCGCCGGAGGGCGGGAGGAGCAGTACTTC CASSPVAGGREEQYF TRBV18 - TRBD2 TRBJ2-7 15
TGCGCCAGCAGGGATAGCGAGAACACTGAAGCTTTCTTT CASRDSENTEAFF TRBV5-1 - - TRBJ1-1 13
TGTGCCAGCAGCTTCGGACGGAGGGGCAATCAGCCCCAGCATTTT CASSFGRRGNQPQHF TRBV7-2 - - TRBJ1-5 15
TGCGCCAGCAGCCGAGAAGCGGGGGGGCCTGGAGATACGCAGTATTTT CASSREAGGPGDTQYF TRBV4-3 - TRBD2 TRBJ2-3 16
TGTGCCACCAGCACCTCGACAGGGGGGTTAGATACGCAGTATTTT CATSTSTGGLDTQYF TRBV15 - TRBD1 TRBJ2-3 15
TGTGCCAGCAGCACGGGGGGGACCGTCTACGAGCAGTACTTC CASSTGGTVYEQYF TRBV7-2 - TRBD2 TRBJ2-7 14
TGTGCCAGTAGTCCCCGGACTAGCGGGGGGGGTAGCACAGATACGCAGTATTTT CASSPRTSGGGSTDTQYF TRBV19 - TRBD2 TRBJ2-3 18
TGCGCCAGCAGCCAAGATTCCGCTAGCGGAGGGGATACGCAGTATTTT CASSQDSASGGDTQYF TRBV4-3 - TRBD2 TRBJ2-3 16
TGTGCCAGCTCTTGGCGGGCGGATTTCCAAGAGACCCAGTACTTC CASSWRADFQETQYF TRBV18 - - TRBJ2-5 15
TGTGCCAGCAGCACCACAGGACCCTATGGCTACACCTTC CASSTTGPYGYTF TRBV12-3/TRBV12-4 - - TRBJ1-2 13
TGTGCCAGCAGCTCTATGGACAGGGGCTACGAGCAGTACTTC CASSSMDRGYEQYF TRBV5-4 - TRBD1 TRBJ2-7 14
TGTGCCAGCAGCTCGGGACAGGGAGGATTGGGTTCACCCCTCCACTTT CASSSGQGGLGSPLHF TRBV27 - TRBD1 TRBJ1-6 16
TGCAGCGGAAAAGGGGGGAACACTGAAGCTTTCTTT CSGKGGNTEAFF TRBV29-1 - - TRBJ1-1 12
TGTGCCAGCAGCTCCCTAGGCTACACCTTC CASSSLGYTF TRBV7-9 - - TRBJ1-2 10
TGTGCCAGCAGCTTCCCCCACGGGACTAGCGGGAGCGCCTCCACAGATACGCAGTATTTT CASSFPHGTSGSASTDTQYF TRBV5-4 few TRBD2 TRBJ2-3 20
TGTGCCAGCAGTTACCCGGGACTAGCAAGCTACGAGCAGTACTTC CASSYPGLASYEQYF TRBV6-6 - TRBD2 TRBJ2-7 15
TGTGCCAGCTCACCCACGGGACAGCGCCAATACGAGCAGTACTTC CASSPTGQRQYEQYF TRBV18 - TRBD1 TRBJ2-7 15
TGTGCCAGTAACGAACAGGGACATAATTCACCCCTCCACTTT CASNEQGHNSPLHF TRBV19 few - TRBJ1-6 14
TGTGCCAGCAGTCCGACTAGCGGGAGGTGGGTGGGGGAGACCCAGTACTTC CASSPTSGRWVGETQYF TRBV28 once TRBD2 TRBJ2-5 17
TGCGCCAGCAGCTTGGCGGGACAGGGGCGAACCGGGGAGCTGTTTTTT CASSLAGQGRTGELFF TRBV5-1 once TRBD1 TRBJ2-2 16
TGTGCCAGCACCCAGGGACAGGGAAGCTCTGGAAACACCATATATTTT CASTQGQGSSGNTIYF TRBV7-9 - TRBD1 TRBJ1-3 16
TGCAGCGTTGAAGATGGAAGGGAGCGGGGGGCGACCGGGGAGCTGTTTTTT CSVEDGRERGATGELFF TRBV29-1 - TRBD2 TRBJ2-2 17
TGTGCCAGCAGCTTAAGTGGGACTAGATCACGCTCTGGGGCCAACGTCCTGACTTTC CASSLSGTRSRSGANVLTF TRBV7-3 - TRBD2 TRBJ2-6 19
TGTGCCAGTAGTATAGGTCGGACAGGGCCGACAGATACGCAGTATTTT CASSIGRTGPTDTQYF TRBV19 - TRBD1 TRBJ2-3 16
TGTGCCAGCAGCCAAGACTCCTTTTCTAGCGGGAGGGTTGGTGGACCTACGGCCTACGAGCAGTACTTC CASSQDSFSSGRVGGPTAYEQYF TRBV14 - TRBD2 TRBJ2-7 23
TGTGCCAGCAGCTTAGAAATCGGGAGGCCTTTGAGCTCCTACAATGAGCAGTTCTTC CASSLEIGRPLSSYNEQFF TRBV7-2 - TRBD2 TRBJ2-1 19
TGTGCCAGCAGCTCAGATGGACTAGCGGGGGCGATAACCCAAGAGACCCAGTACTTC CASSSDGLAGAITQETQYF TRBV11-2 - TRBD2 TRBJ2-5 19
TGCGCCAGCAGCCAAGATTCCGGAGGTGGCGGCTACACCTTC CASSQDSGGGGYTF TRBV4-3 - - TRBJ1-2 14
TGTGCCAGCAGCCAGGACAGGGTAGAGACCCAGTACTTC CASSQDRVETQYF TRBV7-2 - TRBD1 TRBJ2-5 13
TGCGCCAGCAGCCGTGACAGGGCCTATAATTCACCCCTCCACTTT CASSRDRAYNSPLHF TRBV4-3 few TRBD1 TRBJ1-6 15
TGTGCCAGTAGTATCAATTCGGTGACTAAACCAGGCAATGAGCAGTTCTTC CASSINSVTKPGNEQFF TRBV19 few - TRBJ2-1 17
TGTGCCAGCAGCTTTAACAGGGGGCTTTACGAGCAGTACTTC CASSFNRGLYEQYF TRBV7-9 few TRBD1 TRBJ2-7 14
TGTGCCAGCAGCCAAGCCGGGGGACAGATGAACACTGAAGCTTTCTTT CASSQAGGQMNTEAFF TRBV14 - TRBD1 TRBJ1-1 16